The 11 T cell receptor beta chains reported below all come from one sample, sequenced in a study of T cell responses to AZD1222 COVID-19 vaccine. Assay used: immunoSEQ multiplex PCR; TCRdb lists only in-frame clones, some missing. Among more than 85,000 clones listed, approximately 90% were seen once. The sequences come from peripheral blood, collected on day 0 of AZD1222 vaccination. The receptors come from an adult in good health.

CDR3 coding DNA: TGTGCCAGCAGTGAAGATCGAGCGGGTGGAGAGACCCAGTACTTC. It encodes CASSEDRAGGETQYF. V usage is TRBV6-1 and J usage is TRBJ2-5; a possible D gene is TRBD2 (6 bases). Germline assignment: CDR1 MNHNS and CDR2 SASEGT. The CDR3 totals 15 residues. The V end was cut by 1 base, the J end by 4 bases, with 13 bases between.

This chain uses TRBV9 with TRBJ2-5, with 7 bases fitting TRBD2. Trimming took 3 bases from V and 5 from J; bases not matched to a gene: 4. Germline V gene sequence: CDR1 SGDLS, CDR2 YYNGEE. The CDR3 length is 13 residues. CDR3 in amino acids: CASSETGGETQYF. CDR3 coding DNA: TGTGCCAGCAGCGAGACCGGGGGGGAGACCCAGTACTTC.

The V call is TRBV2, the J call TRBJ1-4; D remains ambiguous. The CDR3 loop spans 13 amino acids. The germline gives CDR1 SNHLY, CDR2 FYNNEI. The V end was cut by 3 bases, the J end by 7 bases, with 9 bases between. CDR3 loop: CASSDRSGEKLFF. In nucleotides, the CDR3 is TGTGCCAGCAGTGACCGTAGTGGTGAAAAACTGTTTTTT.

V usage is TRBV10-3 and J usage is TRBJ1-2, with D perhaps matching TRBD1 (6 bases). The CDR3 loop spans 13 amino acids. Per germline, CDR1 ENHRY and CDR2 SYGVKD. Trimming took 6 bases from V and 6 from J, leaving 14 bases between them. The CDR3 bases are TGTGCCATCAGCCCGACAGGTTTAGATGGCTACACCTTC. It is translated as CAISPTGLDGYTF.

The chain is built from TRBV19 and TRBJ1-4, with TRBD1 identical over 12 bases. The V and J ends lost 7 bases and 5 bases, in that order; junction bases with no gene match: 11. Germline V gene sequence: CDR1 LNHDA, CDR2 SQIVND (reference sequence). The length of the CDR3 is 17 residues. The DNA for the CDR3 is TGTGCCAGTAATCCGGGACAGGGGGCCGGCCGGAATGAAAAACTGTTTTTT. Its protein product is CASNPGQGAGRNEKLFF.

This clone was recorded a few times. V and J are TRBV19 and TRBJ1-1; tentatively, D is TRBD1 (6 bases). Germline assignment: CDR1 LNHDA and CDR2 SQIVND (reference sequence). V lost 1 base and J 5 bases, leaving 14 bases between the germline ends. The CDR3 has 15 residues. CDR3 sequence: CASSIARTERTEAFF. The DNA for the CDR3 is TGTGCCAGTAGTATAGCTAGGACAGAGAGGACTGAAGCTTTCTTT.

The chain has TRBV5-1 and TRBJ1-2, with 7 bases that match TRBD1. This CDR3 is built from 12 residues. Germline V CDR1 and CDR2: SGHRS, YFSETQ. Trimming at V came to 5 bases and at J to 8 bases, leaving 6 bases not matched to a gene. CDR3 in amino acids: CASSPQGNGYTF. The CDR3 bases are TGCGCCAGCAGTCCACAGGGGAACGGCTACACCTTC.

The rearrangement joins TRBV28 to TRBJ1-1; TRBD1 matches at 8 bases. CDR3 length: 14 amino acids. Per germline, CDR1 MDHEN and CDR2 SYDVKM. The V and J ends lost 7 bases and 4 bases, in that order; junction bases with no gene match: 8. For the CDR3, the DNA is TGTGCCAGCACCCCCAGGGGGCGATTCACTGAAGCTTTCTTT. Its protein product is CASTPRGRFTEAFF.

This rearrangement joins TRBV24-1 to TRBJ2-4; TRBD1 matches at 8 bases. The CDR3 consists of 15 residues. Trimming took 2 bases from V and 5 from J; bases not matched to a gene: 4. Germline V gene data show CDR1 as KGHDR and CDR2 as SFDVKD. In nucleotides, the CDR3 is TGTGCCACCAGTGATTCCGGGACAGGTCAAAACATTCAGTACTTC. This gives the protein CATSDSGTGQNIQYF.

This clone came up once. The V gene is TRBV4-2, the J gene TRBJ2-3; either TRBD1 or TRBD2 may supply D (5 bases each). The V end lost 8 bases, the J end lost 3 bases, and 24 bases lay between the germline ends. This CDR3 has 17 residues. Per the germline V gene, CDR1 is LGHNA and CDR2 is YNFKEQ. The CDR3 DNA reads as TGTGCCAGCTCCGAGTCTCTACCGGGCTGGGGGACAGATACGCAGTATTTT. Amino acid sequence: CASSESLPGWGTDTQYF.

This clone was detected a few times. CDR3 loop: CASSQETGTGPEKLFF. The CDR3 bases are TGCGCCAGCAGCCAAGAGACCGGGACAGGGCCTGAAAAACTGTTTTTT. V is TRBV4-3 and J is TRBJ1-4, with 9 bases that match TRBD1. Unmatched junction bases numbered 6, after V lost 0 bases and J lost 7 bases. In germline, CDR1 is LGHNA, CDR2 YSLEER. The CDR3 extends over 16 amino acids.